This TCR beta chain was found in a study of blood T cell repertoires in COVID-19. Study-level background: COVID-19 samples, acute and convalescent, were from the United States, Italy and Spain. T cells, B-cell-depleted T cells, or PBMCs supplied cDNA or gDNA.

Study processing details: Estimation of nucleated cell counts was performed using reference gene primer amplification. Only in-frame clones appear in the TCRdb table, and some are missing; sequencing was by immunoSEQ multiplex PCR. That table supplies the V and J calls and clone size; D and trimming were determined from the DNA. The table lists fewer than 150,000 clones, 85% to 90% of them singletons. This clone was recorded once. The CDR3 consists of 14 residues. With V trimmed by 0 bases and J by 7 bases, 6 bases remained unmatched. Germline CDR1 SGHDT, CDR2 YYEEEE. The sequence was collected from a woman between 65 and 79 years old with acute or convalescent COVID-19. What was sequenced was peripheral blood. V is TRBV5-6 and J is TRBJ2-7; TRBD1 aligns across 8 bases. This CDR3 is CASSLAGRGLEQYF. The DNA of the CDR3 is TGTGCCAGCAGCTTGGCCGGCAGGGGGCTGGAGCAGTACTTC.